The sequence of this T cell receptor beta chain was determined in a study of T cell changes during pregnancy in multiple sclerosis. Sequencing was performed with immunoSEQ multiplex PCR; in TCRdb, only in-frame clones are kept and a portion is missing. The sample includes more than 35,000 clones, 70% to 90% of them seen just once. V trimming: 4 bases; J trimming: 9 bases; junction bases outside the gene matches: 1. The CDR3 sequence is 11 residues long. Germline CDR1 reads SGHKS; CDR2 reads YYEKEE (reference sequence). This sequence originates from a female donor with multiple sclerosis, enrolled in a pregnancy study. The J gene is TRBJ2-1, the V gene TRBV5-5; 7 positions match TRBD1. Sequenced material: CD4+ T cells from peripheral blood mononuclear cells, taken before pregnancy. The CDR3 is CASSGQVEQFF. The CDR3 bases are TGTGCCAGCAGCGGACAGGTTGAGCAGTTCTTC.